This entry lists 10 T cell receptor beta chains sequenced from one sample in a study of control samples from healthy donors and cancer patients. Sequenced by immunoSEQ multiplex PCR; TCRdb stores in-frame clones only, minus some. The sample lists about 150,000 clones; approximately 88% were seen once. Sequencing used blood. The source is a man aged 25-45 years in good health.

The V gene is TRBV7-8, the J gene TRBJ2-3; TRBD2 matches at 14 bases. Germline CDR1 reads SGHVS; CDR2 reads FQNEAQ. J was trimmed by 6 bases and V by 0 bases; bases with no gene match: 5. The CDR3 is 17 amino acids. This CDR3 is CASSLAGLAGVVDTQYF. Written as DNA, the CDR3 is TGTGCCAGCAGCTTAGCGGGACTAGCGGGAGTTGTGGATACGCAGTATTTT.

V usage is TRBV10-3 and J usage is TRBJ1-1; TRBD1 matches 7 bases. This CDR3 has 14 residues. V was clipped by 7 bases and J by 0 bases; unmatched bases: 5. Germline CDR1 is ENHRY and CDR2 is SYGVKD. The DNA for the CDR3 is TGTGCCATCACCCTGGGACAGATGAACACTGAAGCTTTCTTT. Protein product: CAITLGQMNTEAFF.

CDR3 region: CASSQRGFSEAFF. The CDR3 DNA sequence: TGTGCCAGCAGCCAGCGCGGTTTCAGTGAAGCTTTCTTT. The chain employs TRBV27 and TRBJ1-1; D remains unclear. The CDR3 spans 13 residues. V was cut by 6 bases and J by 7 bases, with 15 bases left in between. CDR1 and CDR2 (germline): MNHEY, SMNVEV (reference sequence).

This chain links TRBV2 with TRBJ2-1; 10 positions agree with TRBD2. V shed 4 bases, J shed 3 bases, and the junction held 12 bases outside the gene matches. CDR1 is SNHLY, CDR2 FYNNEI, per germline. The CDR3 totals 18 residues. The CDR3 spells CASSAFSSLAGDYNEQFF. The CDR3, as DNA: TGTGCCAGCAGTGCATTCTCCTCCCTAGCGGGAGACTACAATGAGCAGTTCTTC.

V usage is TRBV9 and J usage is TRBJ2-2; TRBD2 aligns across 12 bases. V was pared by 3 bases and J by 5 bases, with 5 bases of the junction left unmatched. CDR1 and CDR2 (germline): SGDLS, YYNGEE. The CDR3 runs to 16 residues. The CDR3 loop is CASSARLAGVTGELFF. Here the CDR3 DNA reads TGTGCCAGCAGCGCCCGACTAGCGGGAGTTACCGGGGAGCTGTTTTTT.

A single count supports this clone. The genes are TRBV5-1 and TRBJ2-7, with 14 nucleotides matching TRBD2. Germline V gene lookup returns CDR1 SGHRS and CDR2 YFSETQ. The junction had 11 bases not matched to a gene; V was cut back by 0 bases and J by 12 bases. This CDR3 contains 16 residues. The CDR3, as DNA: TGCGCCAGCAGCTTGGGCCCCGGGACTAGCGGGAGTGGGGCGTACTTC. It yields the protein CASSLGPGTSGSGAYF.

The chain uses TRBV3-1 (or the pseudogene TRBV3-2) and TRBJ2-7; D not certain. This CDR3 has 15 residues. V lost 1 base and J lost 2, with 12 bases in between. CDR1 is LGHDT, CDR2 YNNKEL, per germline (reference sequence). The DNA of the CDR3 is TGTGCCAGCAGCCAAGGAATAGTGGCGGCCTACGAGCAGTACTTC. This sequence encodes CASSQGIVAAYEQYF.

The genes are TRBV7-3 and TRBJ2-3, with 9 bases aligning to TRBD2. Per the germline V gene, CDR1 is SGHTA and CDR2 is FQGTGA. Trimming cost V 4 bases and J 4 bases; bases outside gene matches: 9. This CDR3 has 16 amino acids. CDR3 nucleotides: TGTGCCAGCAGCTACGGAGGCGGGAGGGCCCCAGATACGCAGTATTTT. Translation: CASSYGGGRAPDTQYF.

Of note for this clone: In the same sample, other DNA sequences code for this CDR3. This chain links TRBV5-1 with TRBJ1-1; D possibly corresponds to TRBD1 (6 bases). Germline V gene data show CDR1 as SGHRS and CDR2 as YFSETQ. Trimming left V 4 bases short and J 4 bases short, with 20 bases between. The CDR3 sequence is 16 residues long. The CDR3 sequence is CASSRGLGGAATEAFF. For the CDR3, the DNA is TGCGCCAGCAGCCGGGGCCTTGGGGGGGCGGCCACTGAAGCTTTCTTT.

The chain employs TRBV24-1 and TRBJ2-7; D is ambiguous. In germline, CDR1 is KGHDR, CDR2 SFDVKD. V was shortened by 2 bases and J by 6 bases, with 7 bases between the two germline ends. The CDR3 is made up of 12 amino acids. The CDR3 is CATSDSGFEQYF. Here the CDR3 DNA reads TGTGCCACCAGTGATTCCGGGTTCGAGCAGTACTTC.